Each of the 28 T cell receptor beta chains below was sequenced from the same sample in a study of T cells after yellow fever vaccination. In TCRdb, the 5' RACE reads were re-called with MiXCR into one record per CDR3 protein. The sample has 300,000 to 400,000 distinct CDR3 sequences; around 10% are singletons. The specimen comprised CD4+ T cells sorted from PBMCs, sampled 45 days after the yellow fever booster vaccination. Receptors were obtained from a man between 18 and 35 years old who received the YFV17D yellow fever vaccine.

This clonotype turned up a few times. The DNA of the CDR3 is TGCGCCAGCAGCCCCGTGCCAGTACGAGGGGATACGCAGTATTTT. Protein sequence: CASSPVPVRGDTQYF. This sequence joins TRBV4-3 and TRBJ2-3; D might be TRBD2 (5 bases). Trimming shortened V by 4 bases and J by 6 bases, and 17 bases separated the two germline ends. Germline V lookup: CDR1 LGHNA, CDR2 YSLEER. The CDR3 length is 15 residues.

The chain is built from TRBV11-2 and TRBJ2-1; D tentatively reads TRBD1 or TRBD2 (5 bases each). CDR3 length: 13 residues. The V gene lost 5 bases and the J gene lost 5 bases, with 10 bases spanning the gap. CDR1 SGHAT and CDR2 FQNNGV come from the germline V gene. As DNA, the CDR3 is TGTGCCAGCAGCCAGGGACGGAACAATGAGCAGTTCTTC. This gives the protein CASSQGRNNEQFF. Full variable domain (missing parts from reference TRBV11-2 and TRBJ2-1): EAGVAQSPRYKIIEKRQSVAFWCNPISGHATLYWYQQILGQGPKLLIQFQNNGVVDDSQLPKDRFSAERLKGVDSTLKIQPAKLEDSAVYLCASSQGRNNEQFFGPGTRLTVL.

The sample holds many counts of this clonotype. The rearrangement links TRBV6-6 to TRBJ2-3; no clear D. The V and J ends lost 6 bases and 0 bases respectively, with 13 bases between them. CDR1 is MNHNY and CDR2 is SVGAGI in the germline V gene (reference sequence). The CDR3 sequence is 15 residues long. The DNA of the CDR3 is TGTGCCAGCAGCCCACACGCACTGAGCACAGATACGCAGTATTTT. Protein: CASSPHALSTDTQYF.

This chain connects TRBV2 to TRBJ1-1, with D possibly TRBD1 on 6 matching bases. The V gene lost 6 bases and the J gene lost 10 bases, with 15 bases spanning the gap. This CDR3 region has 12 residues. The germline V gene encodes CDR1 SNHLY and CDR2 FYNNEI. The CDR3, as DNA: TGTGCCAGCAGCCCCTACAGGGATCCAGCTTTCTTT. This sequence encodes CASSPYRDPAFF.

This chain joins TRBV5-1 and TRBJ1-2, with no clear D. Trimming stripped 0 bases from V and 4 bases from J, with 10 bases between. This CDR3 has 14 residues. CDR1 is SGHRS and CDR2 is YFSETQ in the germline V gene. The DNA for the CDR3 is TGCGCCAGCAGCTTGGAAGGAGATCCCTATGGCTACACCTTC. This encodes CASSLEGDPYGYTF.

There are a few counts of this clonotype. The chain couples TRBV2 to TRBJ2-5; 10 positions agree with TRBD2. Germline values: CDR1 SNHLY, CDR2 FYNNEI. The V gene end was trimmed by 9 bases and the J gene end by 9 bases; junction bases not matched to a gene: 13. The CDR3 covers 14 residues. The CDR3 sequence: CARGGGLAAGAQYF. The CDR3 DNA reads as TGTGCCAGAGGGGGAGGACTAGCGGCCGGGGCCCAGTACTTC.

The sample holds many counts of this clonotype. This rearrangement joins TRBV12-3 or TRBV12-4 to TRBJ1-5; maybe TRBD1 (5 bases). The CDR3 spans 15 residues. V dropped 6 bases and J dropped 9 bases, with 21 bases sitting between them. CDR3 protein: CASRAKGQAMGPQHF. CDR3 DNA sequence: TGTGCCAGCAGGGCGAAGGGGCAGGCCATGGGGCCCCAGCATTTT.

The table lists this clonotype with many counts. The J gene is TRBJ2-5, the V gene TRBV28; D is uncertain. Germline CDR1 reads MDHEN; CDR2 reads SYDVKM. V dropped 6 bases and J dropped 4 bases, with 9 bases sitting between them. CDR3 length: 12 amino acids. CDR3 bases: TGTGCCAGCAGCCCGGCAGGAGAGACCCAGTACTTC. This codes for CASSPAGETQYF.

The chain recombines TRBV29-1 with TRBJ2-5, with D possibly being TRBD2 (7 bases). Trimming removed 7 bases at V and 1 base at J, with 13 bases between. This CDR3 spans 13 amino acids. The V gene's germline CDR1 is SQVTM and CDR2 ANQGSEA. Here the CDR3 DNA reads TGCAGCGGGGGGGGGCAGAGCCAAGAGACCCAGTACTTC. Its translation is CSGGGQSQETQYF.

This clonotype appeared a few times. The V call is TRBV7-3, the J call TRBJ2-3; D is perhaps TRBD1 or TRBD2 (5 bases each). The germline gives CDR1 SGHTA, CDR2 FQGTGA. The V and J ends lost 8 bases and 2 bases respectively, with 11 bases between them. This CDR3 region has 13 residues. The CDR3 DNA reads as TGTGCCAGCCGTTCGGGGACCACAGATACGCAGTATTTT. Its protein is CASRSGTTDTQYF.

The table lists this clonotype with a few counts. The CDR3 DNA reads as TGTGCCAGCAGCTTAGATGGCGGGACAGGGGACCTTTGGGGCTATGGCTACACCTTC. Its translation is CASSLDGGTGDLWGYGYTF. This sequence joins TRBV7-2 and TRBJ1-2, with TRBD1 matching 10 bases. The J segment lost 4 bases and the V segment lost 1 base, leaving 15 bases of the junction unmatched. Germline V gene lookup returns CDR1 SGHTA and CDR2 FQGNSA. The CDR3 spans 19 residues.

The sample holds a few counts of this clonotype. The chain is built from TRBV20-1 and TRBJ1-6; TRBD1 is a possible D gene (6 bases). CDR1 and CDR2 from the germline V gene are DFQATT and SNEGSKA (reference sequence). V lost 0 bases to trimming and J lost 3 bases, with 6 bases between them. This CDR3 spans 14 amino acids. The CDR3 sequence: CSARDRGYNSPLHF. The CDR3 DNA follows: TGCAGTGCTAGAGACAGGGGCTATAATTCACCCCTCCACTTT.

J is TRBJ1-1 and V is TRBV7-9; D gene uncertain. The CDR3 covers 11 residues. The germline CDR1 and CDR2 sequences are SEHNR and FQNEAQ (reference sequence). Deletions cut 5 bases from V and 7 bases from J, with 8 bases between. Written as DNA, the CDR3 is TGTGCCAGCAGCCCACAGTATGAAGCTTTCTTT. Amino acid sequence: CASSPQYEAFF. The full variable domain, rest sourced from reference TRBV7-9 and TRBJ1-1, is DTGVSQNPRHKITKRGQNVTFRCDPISEHNRLYWYRQTLGQGPEFLTYFQNEAQLEKSRLLSDRFSAERPKGSFSTLEIQRTEQGDSAMYLCASSPQYEAFFGQGTRLTVV.

The chain couples TRBV4-2 to TRBJ1-6, with 8 bases that match TRBD1. Germline loops: CDR1 LGHNA, CDR2 YNFKEQ. V shed 4 bases, J shed 9 bases, and the junction held 11 bases outside the gene matches. This CDR3 spans 16 amino acids. The CDR3 DNA follows: TGTGCCAGCAGCCCTTACGTGGACAGGGTCACTTCACCCCTCCACTTT. As protein: CASSPYVDRVTSPLHF.

The chain recombines TRBV18 with TRBJ2-7; 8 bases fit TRBD2. Germline assignment: CDR1 KGHSH and CDR2 LQKENI. The V segment lost 6 bases and the J segment 3 bases; nucleotides outside the gene matches: 13. This CDR3 has 16 residues. The CDR3 protein is CASSRSRGETYYEQYF. The CDR3 DNA follows: TGTGCCAGCTCCCGGTCGCGGGGGGAAACTTACTACGAGCAGTACTTC.

As DNA, the CDR3 is TGTGCCAGCAGTTTGGTCAGAGCAGATGAAAAACTGTTTTTT. Translation: CASSLVRADEKLFF. The chain combines TRBV6-5 with TRBJ1-4; no definite D call. The CDR3 is 14 amino acids. Between the trimmed V and J ends, which lost 4 bases and 6 bases, there was a span of 12 bases. Germline-derived CDR1 and CDR2 are MNHEY and SVGAGI.

The rearrangement links TRBV18 to TRBJ2-2; tentatively, D is TRBD1 (6 bases). V was trimmed by 4 bases and J by 0 bases, leaving 9 bases between them. CDR3 length: 15 residues. Germline CDR1 KGHSH, CDR2 LQKENI. The CDR3 loop is CASSQGHTNTGELFF. CDR3 coding DNA: TGTGCCAGCTCACAGGGACACACGAACACCGGGGAGCTGTTTTTT.

This clonotype was observed at least ten times. V and J are TRBV10-3 and TRBJ2-3; D call uncertain. This CDR3 spans 14 amino acids. Between the trimmed V and J ends, which lost 0 bases and 6 bases, there was a span of 10 bases. Germline CDR1 and CDR2: ENHRY and SYGVKD. CDR3 protein: CAISESRLGDTQYF. The CDR3 DNA sequence: TGTGCCATCAGTGAGTCGAGGCTCGGGGATACGCAGTATTTT.

This clonotype showed up just a few times. The chain uses TRBV18 and TRBJ2-3; D might be TRBD2 (5 bases). Between the trimmed V and J ends, which lost 4 bases and 3 bases, there was a span of 17 bases. The CDR3 covers 16 residues. Per the germline V gene, CDR1 is KGHSH and CDR2 is LQKENI. The DNA for the CDR3 is TGTGCCAGCTCACTTGACTATCGAGTTGGTACAGATACGCAGTATTTT. Residues: CASSLDYRVGTDTQYF.

The V call is TRBV10-1, the J call TRBJ2-1; a possible D gene is TRBD2 (6 bases). There are 13 residues in the CDR3. V dropped 6 bases and J dropped 9 bases, with 15 bases sitting between them. Germline V gene lookup returns CDR1 WNHNN and CDR2 SYGVQD (reference sequence). The CDR3 DNA follows: TGCGCCAGCAGCCGGGGGATGGTGGGTGAGCAGTTCTTC. It specifies CASSRGMVGEQFF.

J is TRBJ2-7 and V is TRBV7-2, with 8 bases lining up with TRBD2. Germline CDR1 and CDR2: SGHTA and FQGNSA. Germline trimming cut 1 base from V and 9 bases from J; bases unmatched to any gene: 8. This CDR3 has 14 amino acids. The CDR3 DNA sequence: TGTGCCAGCAGCTTAGAACGGGGGGGCCGCCGGCAGTACTTC. This gives the protein CASSLERGGRRQYF.

This clonotype was seen a handful of times. The chain employs TRBV5-1 and TRBJ1-1; 9 nucleotides agree with TRBD1. V lost 0 bases, J lost 11 bases, and 8 bases stayed unmatched. CDR1 and CDR2 from the germline V gene are SGHRS and YFSETQ. The CDR3 is made up of 14 amino acids. The CDR3 is CASSLAGQGLGAFF. CDR3 nucleotides: TGCGCCAGCAGCTTGGCGGGACAGGGACTAGGTGCTTTCTTT.

The chain's CDR3 is CASSRDRVGYGYTF. The CDR3 DNA reads as TGTGCCAGCAGTCGGGACAGGGTGGGTTATGGCTACACCTTC. The chain combines TRBV12-3 or TRBV12-4 with TRBJ1-2; 9 nucleotides align to TRBD1. Trimming took 5 bases from V and 5 from J; bases not matched to a gene: 6. This CDR3 has 14 residues.

This clonotype was observed many times. The chain joins TRBV20-1 to TRBJ2-7; 8 nucleotides agree with TRBD2. Germline V gene data show CDR1 as DFQATT and CDR2 as SNEGSKA (reference sequence). V lost 6 bases, J lost 0 bases, and 13 bases stayed unmatched. This CDR3 has 16 amino acids. The CDR3 here is CSAPLMSGGSSYEQYF. The CDR3 bases are TGCAGTGCCCCCCTCATGTCGGGGGGGAGCTCCTACGAGCAGTACTTC.

V and J are TRBV7-8 and TRBJ2-7, with D perhaps TRBD1 or TRBD2 (6 bases each). In germline, CDR1 is SGHVS, CDR2 FQNEAQ. Trimming removed 5 bases from V and 3 bases from J, with 14 bases in between. This CDR3 is 14 amino acids long. This chain's CDR3 is CASSGGTFNYEQYF. In DNA form, the CDR3 reads TGTGCCAGCAGCGGCGGGACATTCAACTACGAGCAGTACTTC.

This clonotype showed up many times. V gene TRBV4-3 combines with J gene TRBJ2-7; D is undetermined. The CDR3 runs to 17 residues. Per germline, CDR1 LGHNA and CDR2 YSLEER. V was pared by 4 bases and J by 0 bases, with 19 bases between. CDR3 protein: CASSRTLVGSSSYEQYF. As DNA, the CDR3 is TGCGCCAGCAGCCGCACGCTGGTGGGGTCGAGCTCCTACGAGCAGTACTTC.

There are a few counts of this clonotype. The J gene is TRBJ1-1, the V gene TRBV10-3, with D possibly matching TRBD1 (5 bases). This CDR3 comprises 14 residues. V lost 8 bases, J lost 5 bases, and 18 bases lay in between. Germline CDR1 reads ENHRY; CDR2 reads SYGVKD. CDR3 sequence: CAIRKAGERTEAFF. The CDR3 DNA reads as TGTGCCATCCGAAAAGCGGGGGAAAGGACTGAAGCTTTCTTT.

As for this clonotype: Compared with germline, one end of the junction differs, possibly owing to a read error. The chain uses TRBV5-1 and TRBJ1-2; 9 positions agree with TRBD1. The CDR3 length is 15 residues. Germline values: CDR1 SGHRS, CDR2 YFSETQ. CDR3: CASSSSPGTGWKTGF. CDR3 DNA sequence: TGCGCCAGCAGCTCCTCCCCCGGGACAGGGTGGAAGACTGGCTTC.